Following are 21 T cell receptor beta chains from one sample sequenced in a study of vaccination and CD4 T cells after COVID-19. Each CDR3 protein is one row after TCRdb ran MiXCR on the PCR reads. This sample has some 28,000 distinct CDR3 sequences, with roughly 51% found just once. Specified time point: late sampling 161 to 241 days after vaccination in a few convalescent patients. The material was CD4+ T cells from blood, obtained about 7 months after SARS-CoV-2 vaccination. These receptors originate from a human donor who had recovered from COVID-19.

The V call is TRBV7-8, the J call TRBJ2-1, with TRBD2 identical over 11 bases. CDR3 length: 16 amino acids. J was trimmed by 4 bases and V by 5 bases; bases with no gene match: 7. The germline gives CDR1 SGHVS, CDR2 FQNEAQ. DNA of the CDR3: TGTGCCAGCAGCCCCCCAGGGACTAGCGGTTACAATGAGCAGTTCTTC. Translated: CASSPPGTSGYNEQFF.

The rearrangement joins TRBV19 to TRBJ2-7; 10 bases line up with TRBD2. V lost 0 bases and J lost 3; bases outside the gene matches: 8. The CDR3 is 17 residues long. CDR1 is LNHDA, CDR2 SQIVND, per germline (reference sequence). The CDR3 loop reads CASSIDLLAGSNYEQYF. CDR3 nucleotide sequence: TGTGCCAGTAGTATAGACTTACTAGCGGGATCAAACTACGAGCAGTACTTC. Complete variable domain (other parts from reference TRBV19 and TRBJ2-7): DGGITQSPKYLFRKEGQNVTLSCEQNLNHDAMYWYRQDPGQGLRLIYYSQIVNDFQKGDIAEGYSVSREKKESFPLTVTSAQKNPTAFYLCASSIDLLAGSNYEQYFGPGTRLTVT.

In its sample, this clonotype was seen a few times. V gene TRBV6-5 combines with J gene TRBJ2-7, with unresolved D. This CDR3 has 15 residues. The V gene's germline CDR1 is MNHEY and CDR2 SVGAGI. Between the trimmed V and J ends, which lost 1 base and 0 bases, there was a span of 10 bases. The CDR3 loop reads CASSYWPRSSYEQYF. In nucleotides, the CDR3 is TGTGCCAGCAGTTACTGGCCCCGAAGCTCCTACGAGCAGTACTTC.

The V and J genes are TRBV7-2 and TRBJ2-4; weak D call: TRBD1 (6 bases). V was pared by 5 bases and J by 1 base, with 12 bases between. CDR3 length: 15 amino acids. The V gene's germline CDR1 is SGHTA and CDR2 FQGNSA. The CDR3 here is CASSPDRWAKNIQYF. The DNA for the CDR3 is TGTGCCAGCAGCCCCGACAGGTGGGCCAAAAACATTCAGTACTTC.

The chain has TRBV6-5 and TRBJ1-6; D not resolved. The CDR3 spans 15 residues. Germline CDR1 is MNHEY and CDR2 is SVGAGI. Trimming stripped 0 bases from V and 5 bases from J, with 8 bases between. DNA of the CDR3: TGTGCCAGCAGTTACTCCGGAGGGAATAATTCACCCCTCCACTTT. This encodes CASSYSGGNNSPLHF.

This clonotype has more than one count but fewer than ten. This chain connects TRBV20-1 to TRBJ2-1, with 8 bases aligning to TRBD2. This CDR3 comprises 13 residues. V lost 0 bases, J lost 9 bases, and 4 bases stayed unmatched. Germline CDR1 and CDR2: DFQATT and SNEGSKA (reference sequence). CDR3: CSARDLSGTEQFF. CDR3 bases: TGCAGTGCTAGAGACCTTAGCGGGACTGAGCAGTTCTTC.

In DNA, the CDR3 is TGCAGTGCTAGAGCGACTAGCGGGAGATCCGGTGGGCAGTATTTT. Translated, it gives CSARATSGRSGGQYF. The chain joins TRBV20-1 to TRBJ2-3; 12 bases map to TRBD2. From germline, CDR1 is DFQATT and CDR2 SNEGSKA (reference sequence). V shed 1 base, J shed 11 bases, and the junction held 10 bases outside the gene matches. The CDR3 sequence is 15 residues long.

As DNA, the CDR3 is TGTGCCAGCAGTGAACGACGCGGGAAACCCACAGATACGCAGTATTTT. It encodes CASSERRGKPTDTQYF. V is TRBV6-1 and J is TRBJ2-3, with D perhaps TRBD2 (6 bases). The V end was cut by 2 bases, the J end by 2 bases, with 14 bases between. The length of the CDR3 is 16 residues. The germline V gene encodes CDR1 MNHNS and CDR2 SASEGT.

V is TRBV7-3 and J is TRBJ1-2, with D possibly being TRBD1 (5 bases). CDR3 length: 16 residues. The germline gives CDR1 SGHTA, CDR2 FQGTGA. V shed 6 bases and J shed 8 bases, with 25 bases lying between them. CDR3 protein: CASRSGTDPAPSGYTF. CDR3 bases: TGTGCCAGCAGGTCCGGGACGGACCCCGCCCCCTCCGGCTACACCTTC.

The J gene is TRBJ1-1, the V gene TRBV6-4, with D possibly matching TRBD1 (5 bases). Germline CDR1 MRHNA, CDR2 SNTAGT. The CDR3 is made up of 14 amino acids. V lost 3 bases and J 3 bases, leaving 11 bases between the germline ends. In nucleotides, the CDR3 is TGTGCCAGCAGTGAAAGTTGGGGCGACACTGAAGCTTTCTTT. Amino acids: CASSESWGDTEAFF.

This clonotype was counted between two and nine times. The chain couples TRBV20-1 to TRBJ2-5; 10 bases fit TRBD2. Germline V gene data show CDR1 as DFQATT and CDR2 as SNEGSKA (reference sequence). This CDR3 is 13 amino acids long. The J segment lost 5 bases and the V segment lost 5 bases, leaving 5 bases of the junction unmatched. CDR3 DNA sequence: TGCAGTGCTTCGGGACTAGCGACTGAGACCCAGTACTTC. Its protein is CSASGLATETQYF.

The rearrangement joins TRBV15 to TRBJ2-1; 8 nucleotides agree with TRBD2. From germline, CDR1 is LNHNV and CDR2 YYDKDF (reference sequence). This CDR3 contains 15 residues. The trim removed 0 bases at V and 9 bases at J, leaving 7 bases unmatched. In nucleotides, the CDR3 is TGTGCCACCAGCAGAGATACGGGAGGGCCTGGTGAGCAGTTCTTC. Its protein is CATSRDTGGPGEQFF.

The CDR3 reads CASSHTGDVTSTDTQYF. CDR3 in DNA: TGTGCCAGCAGTCATACAGGGGATGTAACTAGCACAGATACGCAGTATTTT. This chain links TRBV27 with TRBJ2-3; 7 bases fit TRBD1. In germline, CDR1 is MNHEY, CDR2 SMNVEV (reference sequence). Trimming at V came to 5 bases and at J to 0 bases, leaving 11 bases not matched to a gene. The CDR3 runs to 17 residues.

The V gene is TRBV7-3, the J gene TRBJ2-3; TRBD2 agrees at 10 bases. J was trimmed by 1 base and V by 5 bases; bases with no gene match: 6. The V gene's germline CDR1 is SGHTA and CDR2 FQGTGA. The CDR3 runs to 16 residues. The CDR3, as DNA: TGTGCCAGCAGCCCCGTAGCGGGAGGAGGCACAGATACGCAGTATTTT. This sequence encodes CASSPVAGGGTDTQYF.

The V gene is TRBV20-1, the J gene TRBJ1-4, with 7 bases identical to TRBD1. Trimming removed 6 bases from V and 4 bases from J; junction bases left unmatched: 5. The CDR3 consists of 13 residues. Germline V gene data show CDR1 as DFQATT and CDR2 as SNEGSKA (reference sequence). The CDR3 DNA reads as TGCAGTGCCCTGGACAGGCTTAATGAAAAACTGTTTTTT. This gives the protein CSALDRLNEKLFF.

The rearrangement joins TRBV7-9 to TRBJ2-2; 7 nucleotides match TRBD2. Germline-derived CDR1 and CDR2 are SEHNR and FQNEAQ (reference sequence). The CDR3 is 17 residues long. V was pared by 3 bases and J by 2 bases, with 9 bases of the junction left unmatched. CDR3 DNA: TGTGCCAGCAGCTTTTTCAAGAGCGGGATCAACACCGGGGAGCTGTTTTTT. It yields the protein CASSFFKSGINTGELFF.

This chain joins TRBV27 and TRBJ2-1; D is ambiguous. V lost 5 bases to trimming and J lost 2 bases, with 4 bases between them. From germline, CDR1 is MNHEY and CDR2 SMNVEV (reference sequence). CDR3 length: 12 residues. The CDR3 sequence: CASSTTYNEQFF. The CDR3 coding sequence is TGTGCCAGCAGTACAACCTACAATGAGCAGTTCTTC.

This chain connects TRBV27 to TRBJ2-1; tentative D call: TRBD1 (6 bases). The V gene lost 0 bases and the J gene lost 3 bases, with 21 bases spanning the gap. Germline assignment: CDR1 MNHEY and CDR2 SMNVEV (reference sequence). The CDR3 is 19 amino acids. For the CDR3, the DNA is TGTGCCAGCAGTTTATCTCTTCGCTACCGGGACAAATACTACAATGAGCAGTTCTTC. This sequence encodes CASSLSLRYRDKYYNEQFF.

The J gene is TRBJ2-1, the V gene TRBV12-3 or TRBV12-4; D ambiguous. V lost 4 bases and J 4 bases, leaving 5 bases between the germline ends. The CDR3 totals 12 residues. DNA for the CDR3: TGTGCCAGCAGTTCTAAATACAATGAGCAGTTCTTC. Protein product: CASSSKYNEQFF.

The chain combines TRBV7-2 with TRBJ2-1; D is ambiguous. This CDR3 is built from 15 residues. Germline CDR1 and CDR2: SGHTA and FQGNSA. Trimming took off 1 base at V and 0 bases at J, with 7 bases between the two ends. The CDR3 sequence is CASSLVWSSYNEQFF. The DNA for the CDR3 is TGTGCCAGCAGCTTAGTTTGGAGCTCCTACAATGAGCAGTTCTTC.

In its sample, this clonotype was seen a few times. CDR3 sequence (DNA): TGTGCCAGCAGTTTATTCCCCGGGACAGCTCCCTATGAGCAGTTCTTC. Translated, it gives CASSLFPGTAPYEQFF. The chain combines TRBV27 with TRBJ2-1; 7 bases map to TRBD1. V lost 1 base, J lost 8 bases, and 11 bases stayed unmatched. CDR3 length: 16 amino acids. CDR1 MNHEY and CDR2 SMNVEV come from the germline V gene (reference sequence).